The 27 T cell receptor beta chains listed next were all sequenced from one sample in a study of CD8+ T cells in alopecia areata. The treatment here: oral pan-JAK inhibitor, 5-10 mg twice daily. The sequencing template was cDNA reverse transcribed from extracted RNA. Data came from immunoSEQ multiplex PCR; TCRdb stores just in-frame clones and leaves some out. The sample consists of 200,000 to 250,000 clones, 55% to 70% of them appearing once. The specimen was CD4+ T cells sorted from blood, collected at week 4, from a patient treated with tofacitinib. The source of these receptors is a human donor with alopecia areata.

The chain couples TRBV29-1 to TRBJ1-2; TRBD1 is a possible D gene (5 bases). Germline CDR1 SQVTM, CDR2 ANQGSEA. CDR3 size: 13 residues. V lost 4 bases and J lost 4, with 13 bases in between. CDR3 amino acids: CSVGFRQSYGYTF. DNA of the CDR3: TGCAGCGTTGGTTTCAGACAGTCCTATGGCTACACCTTC.

This chain connects TRBV2 to TRBJ2-3; D gene ambiguous. V dropped 10 bases and J dropped 1 base, with 3 bases sitting between them. Germline V lookup: CDR1 SNHLY, CDR2 FYNNEI. The CDR3 loop spans 10 amino acids. This chain's CDR3 is CATRTDTQYF. CDR3 nucleotides: TGTGCCACACGCACAGATACGCAGTATTTT.

The J gene is TRBJ1-2, the V gene TRBV6-6; 10 bases line up with TRBD1. This CDR3 has 13 residues. V shed 2 bases, J shed 6 bases, and the junction held 0 bases outside the gene matches. CDR1 is MNHNY, CDR2 SVGAGI, per germline (reference sequence). DNA for the CDR3: TGTGCCAGCAGTTACGGACAGGGGGATGGCTACACCTTC. It is translated as CASSYGQGDGYTF.

The chain combines TRBV30 with TRBJ2-7; D unclear. Germline loops: CDR1 GTSNPN, CDR2 SVGIG (reference sequence). This CDR3 contains 13 residues. The V and J ends lost 4 bases and 4 bases respectively, with 14 bases between them. The CDR3 here is CAWTPMGWYEQYF. The CDR3 coding sequence is TGTGCCTGGACCCCCATGGGCTGGTACGAGCAGTACTTC.

J is TRBJ1-6 and V is TRBV7-9, with D possibly matching TRBD1 (5 bases). Germline CDR1 and CDR2: SEHNR and FQNEAQ (reference sequence). CDR3 length: 16 amino acids. The germline V and J ends were trimmed by 5 bases and 0 bases, with 11 bases remaining between them. The CDR3 region is CASSPRGTSYNSPLHF. The CDR3 DNA follows: TGTGCCAGCAGCCCACGAGGGACCTCCTATAATTCACCCCTCCACTTT.

The genes are TRBV7-2 and TRBJ1-2; D remains ambiguous. The V and J ends lost 2 bases and 7 bases respectively, with 8 bases between them. The length of the CDR3 is 12 residues. The germline CDR1 and CDR2 sequences are SGHTA and FQGNSA. CDR3 coding DNA: TGTGCCAGCAGCTTAACGTCCGGTGGCTACACCTTC. Its translation: CASSLTSGGYTF.

The rearrangement joins TRBV29-1 to TRBJ2-6, with D maybe TRBD2 (6 bases). CDR3 length equals 14 residues. Deletions cut 6 bases from V and 2 bases from J, with 11 bases between. Per germline, CDR1 SQVTM and CDR2 ANQGSEA. The CDR3 region has the DNA TGCAGCGTGGCGGGGAACACTGGGGCCAACGTCCTGACTTTC. Its translation is CSVAGNTGANVLTF. Together with reference TRBV29-1 and TRBJ2-6, the CDR3 gives the full variable domain: SAVISQKPSRDICQRGTSLTIQCQVDSQVTMMFWYRQQPGQSLTLIATANQGSEATYESGFVIDKFPISRPNLTFSTLTVSNMSPEDSSIYLCSVAGNTGANVLTFGAGSRLTVL.

This chain joins TRBV11-2 and TRBJ2-5; D uncertain. The V gene lost 4 bases and the J gene lost 3 bases, with 9 bases spanning the gap. This CDR3 comprises 13 residues. CDR1 SGHAT and CDR2 FQNNGV come from the germline V gene. This chain's CDR3 is CASSSSLEETQYF. The CDR3 region has the DNA TGTGCCAGCAGCTCGTCGTTAGAAGAGACCCAGTACTTC.

This CDR3 reads CASSPGGGNQGYTF. The CDR3 coding sequence is TGTGCCAGCAGTCCAGGGGGCGGAAATCAAGGCTACACCTTC. The V and J genes are TRBV6-6 and TRBJ1-2, with 8 nucleotides matching TRBD1. Trimming took 5 bases from V and 8 from J; bases not matched to a gene: 10. Germline V gives CDR1 MNHNY, CDR2 SVGAGI (reference sequence). The CDR3 totals 14 residues.

This chain joins TRBV29-1 and TRBJ1-3; D not certain. This CDR3 comprises 14 residues. Trimming pared 2 bases from V and 4 bases from J, leaving 12 bases between. Germline V gene sequence: CDR1 SQVTM, CDR2 ANQGSEA. This chain's CDR3 is CSVETTGFGNTIYF. Here the CDR3 DNA reads TGCAGCGTTGAAACCACGGGGTTCGGAAACACCATATATTTT.

This clone was counted only a few times. J is TRBJ1-4 and V is TRBV7-2; D gene ambiguous. CDR1 is SGHTA and CDR2 is FQGNSA in the germline V gene. Between the trimmed V and J ends, which lost 0 bases and 3 bases, there was a span of 8 bases. This CDR3 region has 15 residues. In nucleotides, the CDR3 is TGTGCCAGCAGCTTAGCCTTACACTCTAATGAAAAACTGTTTTTT. It is translated as CASSLALHSNEKLFF.

The chain joins TRBV13 to TRBJ2-5; D may correspond to TRBD1 or TRBD2 (6 bases each). CDR1 is PRHDT, CDR2 FYEKMQ, per germline (reference sequence). V gave up 7 bases and J gave up 2 bases, with 11 bases separating them. This CDR3 is built from 13 residues. CDR3 nucleotide sequence: TGTGCCAGCATGGGGGGCATGCAAGAGACCCAGTACTTC. Protein product: CASMGGMQETQYF.

The V call is TRBV29-1, the J call TRBJ2-7; 7 bases match TRBD1. This CDR3 is 13 amino acids long. Germline lookup yields CDR1 SQVTM and CDR2 ANQGSEA. The V gene end was trimmed by 5 bases and the J gene end by 4 bases; junction bases not matched to a gene: 8. CDR3 DNA: TGCAGCGTTAAAACAGGGGAAGCTTACGAGCAGTACTTC. Its protein is CSVKTGEAYEQYF.

The chain uses TRBV4-2 and TRBJ1-2; D is unresolved. Germline-derived CDR1 and CDR2 are LGHNA and YNFKEQ. The CDR3 length is 14 residues. Trimming took 5 bases from V and 3 from J, leaving 13 bases between them. The CDR3 coding sequence is TGTGCCAGCAGCTCTACTGGTAGGGACTATGGCTACACCTTC. Translated, it gives CASSSTGRDYGYTF.

V gene TRBV7-9 combines with J gene TRBJ2-7; 8 bases match TRBD1. The CDR3 length is 15 residues. Trimming removed 5 bases from V and 5 bases from J; junction bases left unmatched: 11. Per the germline V gene, CDR1 is SEHNR and CDR2 is FQNEAQ (reference sequence). The CDR3 sequence is CASSIRQGIENEQYF. CDR3 DNA sequence: TGTGCCAGCAGCATTAGACAGGGGATCGAAAACGAGCAGTACTTC.

The rearrangement links TRBV5-7 to TRBJ2-5; the match to TRBD1 covers 10 bases. TRBV5-7 is assigned to the ORF class and has an uncertain function. Trimming removed 4 bases from V and 0 bases from J; junction bases left unmatched: 3. The CDR3 sequence is 15 residues long. CDR3 nucleotide sequence: TGTGCCAGCAGCCTGGGACAGGGGAACCAAGAGACCCAGTACTTC. It specifies CASSLGQGNQETQYF.

The chain joins TRBV6-5 to TRBJ1-6; TRBD1 is a possible D gene (6 bases). This CDR3 has 15 amino acids. Germline loops: CDR1 MNHEY, CDR2 SVGAGI. Trimming stripped 6 bases from V and 6 bases from J, with 15 bases between. CDR3 sequence (DNA): TGTGCCAGCAGCCCCCCAGGGGCAGGTAATTCACCCCTCCACTTT. Protein sequence: CASSPPGAGNSPLHF.

J is TRBJ2-3 and V is TRBV7-2, with 9 bases fitting TRBD1. J gave up 6 bases and V 3 bases, and 7 bases lay outside the gene matches. CDR1 is SGHTA, CDR2 FQGNSA, per germline. CDR3 length: 15 residues. Here the CDR3 DNA reads TGTGCCAGCAGCTTCGCGGGACAGGGATGGGATACGCAGTATTTT. Translating it yields CASSFAGQGWDTQYF.

The rearrangement uses TRBV7-2 and TRBJ2-1; possible D gene TRBD2, 7 bases. Germline CDR1 SGHTA, CDR2 FQGNSA. The V gene lost 1 base and the J gene lost 4 bases, with 11 bases spanning the gap. This CDR3 is 15 amino acids long. The CDR3 sequence is CASSLEGGPYNEQFF. The CDR3 nucleotides are TGTGCCAGCAGCTTAGAGGGGGGGCCTTACAATGAGCAGTTCTTC.

The chain recombines TRBV5-4 with TRBJ2-7, with no clear D. Germline-derived CDR1 and CDR2 are SGHNT and YYREEE (reference sequence). CDR3 length: 13 amino acids. With 0 bases removed from V and 9 bases from J, the gap between germline ends came to 13 bases. The CDR3 loop is CASSLDSSVVQYF. Written as DNA, the CDR3 is TGTGCCAGCAGCTTGGACAGCTCTGTTGTGCAGTACTTC.

This clone showed up just a few times. V and J are TRBV4-1 and TRBJ1-1; a possible D gene is TRBD1 (6 bases). Germline V gene lookup returns CDR1 MGHRA and CDR2 YSYEKL. This CDR3 has 14 amino acids. Deletions cut 4 bases from V and 4 bases from J, with 13 bases between. CDR3 bases: TGCGCCAGCAGCCTCCGAGAGGGGGGCACTGAAGCTTTCTTT. Translated, it gives CASSLREGGTEAFF.

This clone was picked up one time. The J gene is TRBJ2-2, the V gene TRBV29-1; D gene uncertain. Trimming stripped 4 bases from V and 7 bases from J, with 16 bases between. The CDR3 is made up of 14 amino acids. CDR1 is SQVTM, CDR2 ANQGSEA, per germline. DNA for the CDR3: TGCAGCGTTGTGGCTGGCAGATCGGACGGGGAGCTGTTTTTT. This translates into CSVVAGRSDGELFF.

The V and J genes are TRBV5-1 and TRBJ2-3, with 9 bases matching TRBD2. Germline CDR1 is SGHRS and CDR2 is YFSETQ. The CDR3 consists of 15 residues. Trimming took 4 bases from V and 2 from J; bases not matched to a gene: 5. CDR3 residues: CASSLRLAATDTQYF. In DNA, the CDR3 is TGCGCCAGCAGCCTAAGACTAGCGGCCACAGATACGCAGTATTTT.

The rearrangement uses TRBV4-2 and TRBJ2-1; 7 bases match TRBD2. V dropped 7 bases and J dropped 1; count of bases not matched to a gene: 10. Germline V gene lookup returns CDR1 LGHNA and CDR2 YNFKEQ. This CDR3 region has 16 residues. The DNA for the CDR3 is TGTGCCAGCACTGAAAGCGGGGATTATTCCTACAATGAGCAGTTCTTC. It yields the protein CASTESGDYSYNEQFF.

This clone was observed once. The chain joins TRBV4-2 to TRBJ2-5; D is unclear. This CDR3 has 14 residues. Looked up from germline, CDR1 is LGHNA and CDR2 is YNFKEQ. The germline V and J ends were trimmed by 1 base and 0 bases, with 6 bases remaining between them. The CDR3 spells CASSQVIYQETQYF. Here the CDR3 DNA reads TGTGCCAGCAGCCAAGTAATATACCAAGAGACCCAGTACTTC.

The rearrangement uses TRBV30 and TRBJ1-2, with unresolved D. The CDR3 runs 12 residues. Trimming took off 0 bases at V and 8 bases at J, with 10 bases between the two ends. In germline, CDR1 is GTSNPN, CDR2 SVGIG (reference sequence). The CDR3 bases are TGTGCCTGGAGTGTACTGCTAGAAGGCTACACCTTC. This encodes CAWSVLLEGYTF.

This chain links TRBV27 with TRBJ1-2, with TRBD1 as a possible D gene (6 bases). The V end lost 0 bases, the J end lost 0 bases, and 17 bases lay between the germline ends. The CDR3 has 18 amino acids. The germline V gene has CDR1 MNHEY and CDR2 SMNVEV (reference sequence). CDR3 region: CASSLSSGTPPANYGYTF. In nucleotides, the CDR3 is TGTGCCAGCAGTTTATCGAGTGGGACACCCCCGGCTAACTATGGCTACACCTTC.